What follows are 19 T cell receptor beta chains derived from one specimen sequenced in a study of T-cell memory formation after mild COVID-19. TCRdb passed the 5' RACE reads through MiXCR, listing each CDR3 protein once. Of a few hundred thousand distinct CDR3 sequences listed, 20% to 25% are singletons. The sample taken for sequencing was PBMCs or a T cell subset sorted from them (not recorded which). The origin of the receptors is an adult woman who had mild COVID-19 (a few samples of this study predate the infection). Cell type and time point are not known.

This clonotype was seen repeatedly, ten times or more. The chain has TRBV5-1 and TRBJ2-5; tentative D call: TRBD1 (5 bases). Germline assignment: CDR1 SGHRS and CDR2 YFSETQ. This CDR3 region has 14 residues. With 3 bases removed from V and 5 bases from J, the gap between germline ends came to 14 bases. CDR3 loop: CASSSGQQAETQYF. The CDR3 DNA reads TGCGCCAGCAGCTCCGGACAACAGGCCGAGACCCAGTACTTC.

This chain uses TRBV7-9 with TRBJ2-3; 13 bases map to TRBD2. CDR3 length equals 17 residues. With V trimmed by 5 bases and J by 2 bases, 7 bases remained unmatched. Germline CDR1 and CDR2: SEHNR and FQNEAQ (reference sequence). CDR3 protein: CASSPPGLAGTTDTQYF. For the CDR3, the DNA is TGTGCCAGCAGCCCCCCGGGACTAGCGGGAACCACAGATACGCAGTATTTT. The variable domain in full, completed from reference TRBV7-9 and TRBJ2-3, reads DTGVSQNPRHKITKRGQNVTFRCDPISEHNRLYWYRQTLGQGPEFLTYFQNEAQLEKSRLLSDRFSAERPKGSFSTLEIQRTEQGDSAMYLCASSPPGLAGTTDTQYFGPGTRLTVL.

There are a few counts of this clonotype. V and J are TRBV12-3 or TRBV12-4 and TRBJ1-5; D unclear. The ends were cut back, 3 bases at V and 2 bases at J, with 11 bases in the middle. The CDR3 is 15 amino acids. In DNA form, the CDR3 reads TGTGCCAGCAGTTTTCTGGGCACGGGCAATCAGCCCCAGCATTTT. Translating gives CASSFLGTGNQPQHF.

This clonotype has at least ten counts. Its ends do not fully match the called genes, so a read error is possible. CDR3 DNA sequence: TGTGCCAGCAGCCCTGGGACTAGCACAGATACGCAGTATTTT. Encoded protein: CASSPGTSTDTQYF. The chain uses TRBV5-1 and TRBJ2-3, with TRBD2 as a possible D gene (6 bases). CDR1 and CDR2 (germline): SGHRS, YFSETQ. The length of the CDR3 is 14 residues.

Only a few counts were recorded for this clonotype. The V and J genes are TRBV10-3 and TRBJ2-1; TRBD1 matches 8 bases. The CDR3 is made up of 15 amino acids. The trim removed 2 bases at V and 3 bases at J, leaving 3 bases unmatched. The germline V gene encodes CDR1 ENHRY and CDR2 SYGVKD. The CDR3 DNA is TGTGCCATCAGTGAGGGGACAGGAAGCTACAATGAGCAGTTCTTC. It encodes CAISEGTGSYNEQFF.

The J gene is TRBJ2-7, the V gene TRBV11-2, with TRBD1 identical over 11 bases. From germline, CDR1 is SGHAT and CDR2 FQNNGV. V was pared by 0 bases and J by 2 bases, with 9 bases of the junction left unmatched. The CDR3 is made up of 18 amino acids. In DNA form, the CDR3 reads TGTGCCAGCAGCTTAGACCTACCGGGACAGGGGGTACCCTACGAGCAGTACTTC. This gives the protein CASSLDLPGQGVPYEQYF.

In this sample, this clonotype turned up a few times. This chain connects TRBV5-6 to TRBJ2-5; D is perhaps TRBD2 (6 bases). V dropped 0 bases and J dropped 5 bases, with 20 bases sitting between them. The CDR3 consists of 17 residues. Per the germline V gene, CDR1 is SGHDT and CDR2 is YYEEEE. CDR3 protein: CASSLGLVWGGEETQYF. Here the CDR3 DNA reads TGTGCCAGCAGCTTGGGCCTCGTCTGGGGAGGCGAGGAGACCCAGTACTTC.

Only a few counts were recorded for this clonotype. This chain connects TRBV28 to TRBJ2-7, with 8 bases that match TRBD2. V dropped 8 bases and J dropped 3; count of bases not matched to a gene: 9. This CDR3 is built from 14 residues. The germline V gene encodes CDR1 MDHEN and CDR2 SYDVKM. The CDR3 reads CASAAGGLDYEQYF. The DNA of the CDR3 is TGTGCCAGCGCCGCGGGGGGTCTCGACTACGAGCAGTACTTC.

This clonotype was counted between two and nine times. The chain recombines TRBV6-5 with TRBJ1-1; possibly TRBD1 for D (5 bases). This CDR3 comprises 15 residues. The V end lost 4 bases, the J end lost 1 base, and 13 bases lay between the germline ends. Germline V gives CDR1 MNHEY, CDR2 SVGAGI. Here the CDR3 DNA reads TGTGCCAGCAGTTCCCCCGGGGGTCGGAACACTGAAGCTTTCTTT. It is translated as CASSSPGGRNTEAFF.

This clonotype turned up a few times. CDR3 sequence: CASSIVGLAGGTRSDTQYF. The CDR3 region has the DNA TGTGCCAGTAGTATAGTCGGACTAGCGGGAGGCACAAGGTCAGATACGCAGTATTTT. The gene calls are TRBV19 and TRBJ2-3; 14 nucleotides match TRBD2. The V gene end was trimmed by 1 base and the J gene end by 4 bases; junction bases not matched to a gene: 10. Germline CDR1 and CDR2: LNHDA and SQIVND (reference sequence). CDR3 length equals 19 residues.

The V call is TRBV12-3 or TRBV12-4, the J call TRBJ1-5; D not certain. V lost 5 bases to trimming and J lost 0 bases, with 11 bases between them. The CDR3 totals 15 residues. CDR3 bases: TGTGCCAGCAGTCCCGGGTCCAGTAGCAATCAGCCCCAGCATTTT. It translates to CASSPGSSSNQPQHF.

The chain is built from TRBV7-9 and TRBJ1-2; D not resolved. The V gene's germline CDR1 is SEHNR and CDR2 FQNEAQ (reference sequence). The V gene lost 3 bases and the J gene lost 1 base, with 9 bases spanning the gap. CDR3 length: 14 residues. Here the CDR3 DNA reads TGTGCCAGCAGCTTCCGAGAGGATAACTATGGCTACACCTTC. Translation gives CASSFREDNYGYTF.

J is TRBJ1-5 and V is TRBV4-2, with a possible D match to TRBD1 (6 bases). CDR3 length: 21 residues. V lost 1 base, J lost 0 bases, and 25 bases lay in between. CDR1 is LGHNA, CDR2 YNFKEQ, per germline. In DNA, the CDR3 is TGTGCCAGCAGCCAAGTAGGCTTACAGGGCCCCGCATCAAATAGCAATCAGCCCCAGCATTTT. As protein: CASSQVGLQGPASNSNQPQHF.

The genes are TRBV25-1 and TRBJ1-2; maybe TRBD1 (6 bases). Germline V lookup: CDR1 MGHDK, CDR2 SYGVNS. The CDR3 contains 16 residues. The germline V and J ends were trimmed by 4 bases and 2 bases, with 17 bases remaining between them. This CDR3 is CASSAPEGQGNYGYTF. The DNA for the CDR3 is TGTGCCAGCAGTGCCCCCGAGGGGCAGGGGAACTATGGCTACACCTTC.

This sequence joins TRBV6-5 and TRBJ2-7; possible D gene TRBD2, 5 bases. The CDR3 covers 15 residues. Trimming removed 5 bases at V and 3 bases at J, with 17 bases between. CDR1 and CDR2 from the germline V gene are MNHEY and SVGAGI. In DNA form, the CDR3 reads TGTGCCAGCAGTCCCCATGGGAGCAACCTCTACGAGCAGTACTTC. It codes for CASSPHGSNLYEQYF.

A single count supports this clonotype. The chain carries TRBV24-1 and TRBJ2-5; D gene ambiguous. V gave up 0 bases and J gave up 7 bases, with 8 bases separating them. Germline CDR1 and CDR2: KGHDR and SFDVKD. This CDR3 spans 13 amino acids. CDR3 coding DNA: TGTGCCACCAGTGATTTGAGTAAGGGGACCCAGTACTTC. The encoded protein is CATSDLSKGTQYF.

This clonotype was observed a handful of times. This sequence joins TRBV5-1 and TRBJ2-5, with D tentatively TRBD2 (6 bases). The germline V gene encodes CDR1 SGHRS and CDR2 YFSETQ. The CDR3 spans 16 residues. Trimming took 0 bases from V and 2 from J, leaving 14 bases between them. The CDR3 is CASSLGFGAGQETQYF. CDR3 sequence (DNA): TGCGCCAGCAGCTTGGGTTTCGGGGCGGGACAAGAGACCCAGTACTTC.

The CDR3 loop is CASSLRMVRGVEGEAFF. CDR3 bases: TGTGCCAGCAGTTTAAGGATGGTCAGGGGAGTTGAGGGTGAAGCTTTCTTT. This chain connects TRBV12-3 or TRBV12-4 to TRBJ1-1, with TRBD1 as a possible D gene (6 bases). CDR3 length equals 17 residues. Deletions cut 2 bases from V and 7 bases from J, with 23 bases between.

The chain is built from TRBV7-2 and TRBJ2-3, with TRBD2 matching 10 bases. V lost 4 bases and J lost 0; bases outside the gene matches: 13. Germline V gene data show CDR1 as SGHTA and CDR2 as FQGNSA. CDR3 length: 19 amino acids. For the CDR3, the DNA is TGTGCCAGCAGCTCCAATGGGGCCACTAGCGGGGAAAGCACAGATACGCAGTATTTT. It encodes CASSSNGATSGESTDTQYF.